Below are 31 T cell receptor beta chains sequenced from a single sample in a study of T cell repertoires in ileal Crohn's disease. The sample's time point: proximal margin of the surgical specimen (macroscopically non-inflamed). Libraries were prepared by immunoSEQ multiplex PCR; TCRdb keeps only in-frame clonotypes and omits some of them. The sample carries about 3,100 clones, roughly 69% recorded once. Sequenced: ileal tissue. Receptors were obtained from an adult with Crohn's disease.

This chain links TRBV19 with TRBJ2-5, with 7 positions matching TRBD2. There are 13 residues in the CDR3. CDR1 LNHDA and CDR2 SQIVND come from the germline V gene (reference sequence). V was clipped by 3 bases and J by 9 bases; unmatched bases: 7. The CDR3: CASSIVQRGSQYF. The DNA of the CDR3 is TGTGCCAGTAGTATTGTCCAGCGGGGTTCCCAGTACTTC. Combining the CDR3 with reference TRBV19 and TRBJ2-5 gives the whole variable domain DGGITQSPKYLFRKEGQNVTLSCEQNLNHDAMYWYRQDPGQGLRLIYYSQIVNDFQKGDIAEGYSVSREKKESFPLTVTSAQKNPTAFYLCASSIVQRGSQYFGPGTRLLVL.

CDR3 in DNA: TGTGCCAGCAGCTTAGGGACTGCCTATGGCTACACCTTC. Protein sequence: CASSLGTAYGYTF. The chain uses TRBV7-9 and TRBJ1-2; D is unclear. Germline values: CDR1 SEHNR, CDR2 FQNEAQ (reference sequence). CDR3 length equals 13 residues. Between the trimmed V and J ends, which lost 1 base and 4 bases, there was a span of 7 bases.

This clone was observed a few times. The gene calls are TRBV11-1 and TRBJ2-5; D perhaps matches TRBD2 (6 bases). Looked up from germline, CDR1 is SGHAT and CDR2 is FQDESV (reference sequence). The CDR3 spans 13 residues. V was trimmed by 3 bases and J by 5 bases, leaving 10 bases between them. CDR3 protein: CASSLGGSETQYF. The CDR3 bases are TGTGCCAGCAGCTTGGGGGGATCGGAGACCCAGTACTTC. Drawing the rest from reference TRBV11-1 and TRBJ2-5, the complete variable domain is EAEVAQSPRYKITEKSQAVAFWCDPISGHATLYWYRQILGQGPELLVQFQDESVVDDSQLPKDRFSAERLKGVDSTLKIQPAELGDSAMYLCASSLGGSETQYFGPGTRLLVL.

The chain has TRBV6-6 and TRBJ1-5; D is unresolved. CDR1 and CDR2 (germline): MNHNY, SVGAGI (reference sequence). Trimming stripped 4 bases from V and 4 bases from J, with 5 bases between. This CDR3 has 12 residues. The CDR3 region is CASSSWNQPQHF. The CDR3 bases are TGTGCCAGCAGTTCGTGGAATCAGCCCCAGCATTTT.

This clone qualifies as large. The chain carries TRBV4-1 and TRBJ1-2, with D maybe TRBD1 (5 bases). The germline gives CDR1 MGHRA, CDR2 YSYEKL. Trimming left V 1 base short and J 2 bases short, with 11 bases between. The CDR3 is 15 residues long. CDR3 loop: CASSQVGGANYGYTF. CDR3 nucleotide sequence: TGCGCCAGCAGCCAAGTGGGAGGGGCGAACTATGGCTACACCTTC.

Within the sample, this clone is hyperexpanded. The chain is built from TRBV5-5 and TRBJ2-1; TRBD2 matches 11 bases. The trim removed 4 bases at V and 7 bases at J, leaving 4 bases unmatched. The CDR3 length is 14 residues. Per germline, CDR1 SGHKS and CDR2 YYEKEE (reference sequence). The CDR3 DNA reads as TGTGCCAGCAGCCCTTTAGCGGGAGGGAATGAGCAGTTCTTC. Protein product: CASSPLAGGNEQFF.

The V call is TRBV30, the J call TRBJ2-2; D uncertain. Trimming removed 5 bases from V and 3 bases from J, with 4 bases in between. The germline gives CDR1 GTSNPN, CDR2 SVGIG (reference sequence). CDR3 size: 11 residues. CDR3 protein: CAWRDTGELFF. CDR3 coding DNA: TGTGCCTGGCGGGACACCGGGGAGCTGTTTTTT.

CDR3 loop: CASRRGLAQYF. DNA of the CDR3: TGTGCCAGTAGAAGGGGACTAGCGCAGTACTTC. This chain joins TRBV19 and TRBJ2-4, with TRBD2 matching over 10 bases. The CDR3 has 11 residues. From germline, CDR1 is LNHDA and CDR2 SQIVND (reference sequence). The J segment lost 13 bases and the V segment lost 6 bases, leaving 3 bases of the junction unmatched.

This clone turned up a few times. J is TRBJ2-1 and V is TRBV2; no reliable D call. The CDR3 totals 13 residues. Germline V gives CDR1 SNHLY, CDR2 FYNNEI. With 8 bases removed from V and 10 bases from J, the gap between germline ends came to 18 bases. CDR3 protein: CASSRSTVLEQFF. The CDR3 DNA sequence: TGTGCCAGCTCTCGGTCCACCGTACTCGAGCAGTTCTTC.

This chain joins TRBV29-1 and TRBJ1-1; 7 bases map to TRBD1. V shed 3 bases, J shed 3 bases, and the junction held 16 bases outside the gene matches. The germline CDR1 and CDR2 sequences are SQVTM and ANQGSEA. This CDR3 contains 17 residues. The CDR3 coding sequence is TGCAGCGTTGACCTCCAGTGGGACAGACAAAGGTACACTGAAGCTTTCTTT. Its protein product is CSVDLQWDRQRYTEAFF.

Only a few counts were recorded for this clone. The V gene is TRBV2, the J gene TRBJ2-2, with a possible D match to TRBD2 (6 bases). Trimming removed 8 bases at V and 0 bases at J, with 13 bases between. The germline CDR1 and CDR2 sequences are SNHLY and FYNNEI. The CDR3 has 15 amino acids. This CDR3 is CASYEEGTNTGELFF. CDR3 bases: TGTGCCAGCTATGAGGAGGGGACGAACACCGGGGAGCTGTTTTTT.

This clone was observed once. This chain links TRBV30 with TRBJ1-2; D gene unclear. CDR3 length: 12 amino acids. CDR1 and CDR2 from the germline V gene are GTSNPN and SVGIG (reference sequence). Trimming pared 5 bases from V and 9 bases from J, leaving 16 bases between. The CDR3 region has the DNA TGTGCCTGGGCCCCATTTAGAGTTCGCTACACCTTC. Amino acids: CAWAPFRVRYTF.

The chain has TRBV29-1 and TRBJ2-2; D is ambiguous. The V gene lost 7 bases and the J gene lost 0 bases, with 12 bases spanning the gap. Germline-derived CDR1 and CDR2 are SQVTM and ANQGSEA. The CDR3 length is 14 residues. CDR3 residues: CSGLSGPNTGELFF. CDR3 coding DNA: TGCAGCGGTTTATCAGGACCGAACACCGGGGAGCTGTTTTTT.

This clone rates as large (0.1 to 1%). The gene calls are TRBV4-1 and TRBJ2-7; D is possibly TRBD2 (6 bases). V was shortened by 0 bases and J by 7 bases, with 19 bases between the two germline ends. The CDR3 consists of 16 residues. Looked up from germline, CDR1 is MGHRA and CDR2 is YSYEKL. DNA for the CDR3: TGCGCCAGCAGCCAAGAGATGGCGGGATGGGGCTGGGAGCAGTACTTC. It encodes CASSQEMAGWGWEQYF.

The V gene is TRBV18, the J gene TRBJ1-1; D gene ambiguous. Trimming stripped 0 bases from V and 2 bases from J, with 19 bases between. There are 18 residues in the CDR3. Germline CDR1 KGHSH, CDR2 LQKENI. CDR3 coding DNA: TGTGCCAGCTCACCACCCACCCCCCTTGTGGGGTCAAACACTGAAGCTTTCTTT. It encodes CASSPPTPLVGSNTEAFF.

The chain links TRBV5-1 to TRBJ2-1; 7 nucleotides agree with TRBD1. V was clipped by 2 bases and J by 5 bases; unmatched bases: 7. The CDR3 loop spans 15 amino acids. CDR1 is SGHRS, CDR2 YFSETQ, per germline. CDR3 sequence: CASSLIQGVNNEQFF. Written as DNA, the CDR3 is TGCGCCAGCAGCTTAATCCAGGGGGTCAACAATGAGCAGTTCTTC. Full variable domain (missing parts from reference TRBV5-1 and TRBJ2-1): KAGVTQTPRYLIKTRGQQVTLSCSPISGHRSVSWYQQTPGQGLQFLFEYFSETQRNKGNFPGRFSGRQFSNSRSEMNVSTLELGDSALYLCASSLIQGVNNEQFFGPGTRLTVL.

The chain employs TRBV23-1 and TRBJ1-1; TRBD1 aligns across 8 bases. TRBV23-1 is known as an ORF, though its function is uncertain. CDR3 length: 13 amino acids. V shed 2 bases, J shed 12 bases, and the junction held 8 bases outside the gene matches. The CDR3 coding sequence is TGCGCCAGCAGTCAACCAGGGGGCGTTTTGACTTTCTTT. Its protein product is CASSQPGGVLTFF.

The V and J genes are TRBV2 and TRBJ2-1; D gene unclear. V lost 8 bases, J lost 2 bases, and 7 bases lay in between. Germline V gives CDR1 SNHLY, CDR2 FYNNEI. The length of the CDR3 is 12 residues. CDR3 sequence reads: CASGRAYNEQFF. For the CDR3, the DNA is TGTGCCAGCGGAAGGGCCTACAATGAGCAGTTCTTC.

This clone rates as large. This chain links TRBV12-5 with TRBJ2-1; the match to TRBD1 covers 7 bases. The CDR3 is made up of 13 amino acids. Germline V gene lookup returns CDR1 LGHNT and CDR2 FRNRAP. With V trimmed by 6 bases and J by 6 bases, 5 bases remained unmatched. CDR3 protein: CASGRQGVNEQFF. For the CDR3, the DNA is TGTGCTAGTGGGCGGCAGGGGGTCAATGAGCAGTTCTTC.

The chain carries TRBV10-1 and TRBJ1-1; the D is unclear. The V end lost 0 bases, the J end lost 5 bases, and 7 bases lay between the germline ends. CDR3 length: 13 amino acids. Germline CDR1 WNHNN, CDR2 SYGVQD (reference sequence). The CDR3: CASSESGRTEAFF. In nucleotides, the CDR3 is TGCGCCAGCAGTGAGTCGGGCAGGACTGAAGCTTTCTTT.

The chain is built from TRBV7-9 and TRBJ1-1, with D hard to call. CDR3 length equals 13 residues. Per the germline V gene, CDR1 is SEHNR and CDR2 is FQNEAQ (reference sequence). V lost 5 bases, J lost 7 bases, and 14 bases lay in between. The CDR3 spells CASSTSGGLEAFF. CDR3 DNA: TGTGCCAGCAGCACCTCAGGCGGGCTTGAAGCTTTCTTT.

This clone is large (0.1 to 1%) in the sample. This CDR3 is CASSSSGPSPEQFF. DNA of the CDR3: TGTGCCAGCAGCAGCTCCGGGCCAAGCCCTGAGCAGTTCTTC. The chain links TRBV11-2 to TRBJ2-1, with unresolved D. Germline CDR1 reads SGHAT; CDR2 reads FQNNGV. V lost 5 bases and J lost 9, with 17 bases in between. The CDR3 length is 14 residues.

V usage is TRBV6-1 and J usage is TRBJ1-5, with a weak D call TRBD1 (5 bases). This CDR3 region has 15 residues. V lost 2 bases, J lost 2 bases, and 10 bases lay in between. Germline CDR1 and CDR2: MNHNS and SASEGT. The CDR3 loop is CASSESGMGNQPQHF. DNA of the CDR3: TGTGCCAGCAGTGAATCAGGGATGGGCAATCAGCCCCAGCATTTT.

The chain recombines TRBV5-4 with TRBJ2-3; 8 bases agree with TRBD1. Trimming took 4 bases from V and 3 from J; bases not matched to a gene: 13. This CDR3 is 17 amino acids long. Germline assignment: CDR1 SGHNT and CDR2 YYREEE (reference sequence). The CDR3 DNA reads as TGTGCCAGCAGCCCTGGGGGCAGGGGGCAGAGTACAGATACGCAGTATTTT. Amino acid sequence: CASSPGGRGQSTDTQYF. Filled out from reference TRBV5-4 and TRBJ2-3, the complete variable domain reads ETGVTQSPTHLIKTRGQQVTLRCSSQSGHNTVSWYQQALGQGPQFIFQYYREEENGRGNFPPRFSGLQFPNYSSELNVNALELDDSALYLCASSPGGRGQSTDTQYFGPGTRLTVL.

The V gene is TRBV29-1, the J gene TRBJ2-4; 11 bases are shared with TRBD2. Losses at the gene ends were 7 bases for V and 7 bases for J; bases not matched to a gene: 6. CDR1 and CDR2 from the germline V gene are SQVTM and ANQGSEA. The CDR3 spans 13 residues. This chain's CDR3 is CSARRTSGNIQYF. CDR3 bases: TGCAGCGCAAGACGGACTAGCGGGAACATTCAGTACTTC.

The chain combines TRBV11-1 with TRBJ2-2; 8 nucleotides match TRBD1. The germline CDR1 and CDR2 sequences are SGHAT and FQDESV (reference sequence). Losses at the gene ends were 1 base for V and 0 bases for J; bases not matched to a gene: 1. The CDR3 is 16 amino acids. CDR3 DNA: TGTGCCAGCAGCTTAGAGGGACAGGCGAACACCGGGGAGCTGTTTTTT. Its protein product is CASSLEGQANTGELFF.

The chain has TRBV6-6 and TRBJ1-2; 8 bases map to TRBD1. The germline CDR1 and CDR2 sequences are MNHNY and SVGAGI (reference sequence). The CDR3 has 14 amino acids. V shed 5 bases, J shed 2 bases, and the junction held 4 bases outside the gene matches. DNA for the CDR3: TGTGCCAGCAGTCAATGGACAGGGAACTATGGCTACACCTTC. Translated: CASSQWTGNYGYTF.

This chain links TRBV4-2 with TRBJ2-6, with D uncertain. V gave up 6 bases and J gave up 1 base, with 10 bases separating them. Germline assignment: CDR1 LGHNA and CDR2 YNFKEQ. This CDR3 contains 15 residues. Written as DNA, the CDR3 is TGTGCCAGCAGGATGAGCGTGTCTGGGGCCAACGTCCTGACTTTC. Translating gives CASRMSVSGANVLTF.

The rearrangement links TRBV11-2 to TRBJ1-2; D may be TRBD1 (5 bases). CDR3 length: 13 residues. Trimming cost V 4 bases and J 4 bases, with 10 bases left between them. The V gene's germline CDR1 is SGHAT and CDR2 FQNNGV. CDR3 sequence reads: CASSSGDGYGYTF. CDR3 bases: TGTGCCAGCAGCTCCGGGGACGGCTATGGCTACACCTTC.

The chain links TRBV7-3 to TRBJ2-3; 9 bases line up with TRBD1. The V gene end was trimmed by 2 bases and the J gene end by 3 bases; junction bases not matched to a gene: 6. The CDR3 covers 16 residues. The germline gives CDR1 SGHTA, CDR2 FQGTGA. DNA for the CDR3: TGTGCCAGCAGCTTATCCGGGGACAGGGTAACAGATACGCAGTATTTT. Translating it yields CASSLSGDRVTDTQYF.

The chain is built from TRBV14 and TRBJ1-2; unclear D gene. CDR1 and CDR2 (germline): SGHDN, FVKESK. The germline V and J ends were trimmed by 1 base and 2 bases, with 8 bases remaining between them. The CDR3 spans 14 residues. The CDR3 DNA is TGTGCCAGCAGCCAAGGGCTAGGGAACTATGGCTACACCTTC. Translated: CASSQGLGNYGYTF.